This T cell receptor beta chain was sequenced during a study of T cell repertoires in cytomegalovirus infection. Study background: Well-studied HLA-B-restricted epitopes and recently identified HLA-C-restricted epitopes of CMV were both used in the study. Public TCR beta signature analysis indicated the presence of both CMV infection and matching HLA type.

Germline-derived CDR1 and CDR2 are MNHEY and SVGEGT. V was pared by 1 base and J by 7 bases, with 14 bases between. This CDR3 has 15 amino acids. This clonotype was seen more than once but under ten times. What it binds is unknown. Regarding the study as a whole: Summed public TCR beta family frequency identified CMV carriers bearing the relevant HLA. HLA-C-restricted CMV clonotypes gave the most frequent clonotype in two of eight donors.

TCRdb ran MiXCR on the reads and lists one entry per CDR3 protein. The profile shows about 920,000 distinct CDR3 sequences, roughly 30% of them singletons. The chain is built from TRBV6-2 or TRBV6-3 and TRBJ2-1, with D possibly called TRBD1 or TRBD2 (5 bases each). The TCR was taken from a human donor in good health (CMV status not recorded). Some clones in this sample may be carry-over from other donors' samples. The specimen was cultured CD8+ T cells from PBMCs, collected from culture after CMV antigen stimulation. The chain's CDR3 is CASSYFTGPRNEQFF. The CDR3 DNA follows: TGTGCCAGCAGTTACTTTACGGGGCCGCGGAATGAGCAGTTCTTC.